This TCR beta chain was captured in a study of T cells in Graves' hyperthyroidism and ophthalmopathy. Study outcomes and limitations: Blood also contained most expanded thyroid clonotypes above 0.001.

This clonotype is labeled medium-sized (0.01 to 0.1%). Its antigen is currently unknown. It was RNA transcripts that yielded the amplified TCR beta CDR3 regions. Carried out on the TCR CDR3, a first-round RT-PCR used the HTBI primer set. TCRdb fed the multiplex PCR reads into MiXCR, producing one record per CDR3 protein. The table records some 27,000 distinct CDR3 sequences, under 55% of them present only once. This sequence originates from a woman aged 25 to 39 with Graves' hyperthyroidism. The sequencing sample was made of blood.

The CDR3 loop reads CASRRGKEQFF. CDR3 sequence (DNA): TGTGCCAGCCGCAGGGGAAAAGAGCAGTTCTTC. This chain uses TRBV19 with TRBJ2-1, with D tentatively TRBD1 (6 bases). Trimming cost V 9 bases and J 10 bases, with 13 bases left between them. The germline gives CDR1 LNHDA, CDR2 SQIVND (reference sequence). CDR3 size: 11 residues.